This TCR beta chain was observed in a study of CD8+ T cells in alopecia areata. The sample's treatment: oral pan-JAK inhibitor, 5-10 mg twice daily. RNA was extracted and reverse transcribed into cDNA as the sequencing template. The assay was immunoSEQ multiplex PCR, and TCRdb's table has in-frame clones only and misses some. The repertoire holds 200,000 to 250,000 clones, with around 65% as singletons. The CDR3 has 13 amino acids. Trimming shortened V by 5 bases and J by 5 bases, and 10 bases separated the two germline ends. CDR1 is SGDLS and CDR2 is YYNGEE in the germline V gene. This clone is a singleton in its sample.

Sequencing used CD4+ T cells sorted from blood, obtained at approximately week 42, from a patient treated with tofacitinib. The receptor was isolated from a human donor with alopecia areata. The gene calls are TRBV9 and TRBJ2-2, with unresolved D. The CDR3 is CASSPTVTGELFF. The CDR3 DNA reads TGTGCCAGCAGTCCCACGGTGACCGGGGAGCTGTTTTTT. The full variable domain, rest sourced from reference TRBV9 and TRBJ2-2, is DSGVTQTPKHLITATGQRVTLRCSPRSGDLSVYWYQQSLDQGLQFLIQYYNGEERAKGNILERFSAQQFPDLHSELNLSSLELGDSALYFCASSPTVTGELFFGEGSRLTVL.